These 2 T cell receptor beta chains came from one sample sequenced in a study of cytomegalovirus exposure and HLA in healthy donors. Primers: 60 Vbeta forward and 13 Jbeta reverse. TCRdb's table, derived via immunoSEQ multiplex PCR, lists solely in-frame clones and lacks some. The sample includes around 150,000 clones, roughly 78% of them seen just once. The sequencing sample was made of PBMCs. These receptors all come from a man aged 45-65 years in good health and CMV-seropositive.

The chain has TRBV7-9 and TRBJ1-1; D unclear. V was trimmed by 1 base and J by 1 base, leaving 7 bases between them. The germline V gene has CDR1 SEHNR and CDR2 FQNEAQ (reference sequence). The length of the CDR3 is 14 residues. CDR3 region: CASSLDSRNTEAFF. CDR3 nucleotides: TGTGCCAGCAGCTTAGACAGCAGGAACACTGAAGCTTTCTTT. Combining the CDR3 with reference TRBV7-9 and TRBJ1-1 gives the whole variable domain DTGVSQNPRHKITKRGQNVTFRCDPISEHNRLYWYRQTLGQGPEFLTYFQNEAQLEKSRLLSDRFSAERPKGSFSTLEIQRTEQGDSAMYLCASSLDSRNTEAFFGQGTRLTVV.

CDR3 nucleotide sequence: TGTGCCAGCAGCTTAGGGGCTAGCGGGAGAACCGGGGAGCTGTTTTTT. It is translated as CASSLGASGRTGELFF. This chain connects TRBV7-2 to TRBJ2-2, with 10 bases fitting TRBD2. CDR1 is SGHTA, CDR2 FQGNSA, per germline. This CDR3 comprises 16 residues. The J segment lost 5 bases and the V segment lost 1 base, leaving 4 bases of the junction unmatched.